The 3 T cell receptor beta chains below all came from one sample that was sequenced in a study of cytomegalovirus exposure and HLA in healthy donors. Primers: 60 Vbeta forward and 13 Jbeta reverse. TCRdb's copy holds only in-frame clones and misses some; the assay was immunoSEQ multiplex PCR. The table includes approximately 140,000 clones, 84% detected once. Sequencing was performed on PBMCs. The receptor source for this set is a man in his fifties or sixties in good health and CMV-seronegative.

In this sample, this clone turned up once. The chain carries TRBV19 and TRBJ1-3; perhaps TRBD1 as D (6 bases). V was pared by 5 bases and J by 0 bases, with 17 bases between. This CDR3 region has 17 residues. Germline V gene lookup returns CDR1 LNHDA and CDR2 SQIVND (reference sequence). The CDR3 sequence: CASSRTGHPSSGNTIYF. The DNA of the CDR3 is TGTGCCAGTAGTCGGACGGGACACCCGAGCTCTGGAAACACCATATATTTT.

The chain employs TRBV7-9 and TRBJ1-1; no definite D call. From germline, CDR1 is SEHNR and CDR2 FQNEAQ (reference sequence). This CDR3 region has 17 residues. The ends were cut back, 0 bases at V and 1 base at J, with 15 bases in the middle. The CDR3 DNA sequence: TGTGCCAGCAGCTTAGCGCCCGGGTTTCGCAAGAACACTGAAGCTTTCTTT. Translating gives CASSLAPGFRKNTEAFF.

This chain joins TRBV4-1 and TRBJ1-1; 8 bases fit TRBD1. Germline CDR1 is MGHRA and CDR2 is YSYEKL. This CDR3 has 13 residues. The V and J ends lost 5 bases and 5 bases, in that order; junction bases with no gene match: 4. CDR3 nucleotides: TGCGCCAGCAGCTCCGGACAGGGAACTGAAGCTTTCTTT. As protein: CASSSGQGTEAFF.